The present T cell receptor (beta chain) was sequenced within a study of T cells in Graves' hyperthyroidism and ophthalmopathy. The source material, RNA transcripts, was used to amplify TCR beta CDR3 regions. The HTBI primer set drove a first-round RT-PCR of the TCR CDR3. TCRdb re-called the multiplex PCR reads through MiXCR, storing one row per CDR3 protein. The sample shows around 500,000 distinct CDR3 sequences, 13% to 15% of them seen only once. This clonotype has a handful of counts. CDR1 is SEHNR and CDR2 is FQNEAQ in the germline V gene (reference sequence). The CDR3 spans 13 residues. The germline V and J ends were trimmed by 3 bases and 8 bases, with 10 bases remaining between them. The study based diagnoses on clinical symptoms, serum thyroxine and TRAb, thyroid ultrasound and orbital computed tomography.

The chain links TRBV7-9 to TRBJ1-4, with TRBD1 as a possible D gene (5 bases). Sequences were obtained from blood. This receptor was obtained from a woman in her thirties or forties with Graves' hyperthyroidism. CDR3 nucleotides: TGTGCCAGCAGCTTGAGGGGAGAAGAAAAACTGTTTTTT. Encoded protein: CASSLRGEEKLFF. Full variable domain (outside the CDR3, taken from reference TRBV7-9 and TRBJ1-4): DTGVSQNPRHKITKRGQNVTFRCDPISEHNRLYWYRQTLGQGPEFLTYFQNEAQLEKSRLLSDRFSAERPKGSFSTLEIQRTEQGDSAMYLCASSLRGEEKLFFGSGTQLSVL.